These 8 T cell receptor beta chains came from one sample sequenced in a study of identifying expanded T cells in peripheral blood (dated by TCRdb to the late 2010s). The library was made by the immunoSEQ multiplex PCR assay. The immuneACCESS repertoire file appears here via TCRdb, limited to in-frame rearrangements. These files lack a portion of the clones; in checked studies, under half of the deficit traces to unresolved V genes, and the cause of the others is not known. Within this sample are over 100,000 clones, with around 88% of them counted one time only. The ten largest clonotypes hold 13% to 15% of the sample. Material: blood. These receptors were taken from a person aged 18 to 69 in good health.

The J gene is TRBJ1-2, the V gene TRBV28; the D is unclear. Per germline, CDR1 MDHEN and CDR2 SYDVKM. The CDR3 loop spans 13 amino acids. The V gene lost 3 bases and the J gene lost 7 bases, with 12 bases spanning the gap. In DNA, the CDR3 is TGTGCCAGCAGTTTTCCCGGGCTGGGTGGCTACACCTTC. It encodes CASSFPGLGGYTF.

The V call is TRBV9, the J call TRBJ2-3; D remains ambiguous. Germline assignment: CDR1 SGDLS and CDR2 YYNGEE. V dropped 4 bases and J dropped 4 bases, with 10 bases sitting between them. The CDR3 consists of 13 residues. In DNA, the CDR3 is TGTGCCAGCAGCACCCCCCAAGCAGATACGCAGTATTTT. Its translation is CASSTPQADTQYF.

The chain combines TRBV19 with TRBJ2-3, with 8 bases lining up with TRBD2. The CDR3 totals 14 residues. Germline V lookup: CDR1 LNHDA, CDR2 SQIVND (reference sequence). V lost 8 bases and J lost 4; bases outside the gene matches: 8. DNA for the CDR3: TGTGCCAGTGCCCAGCGGGGGCTATCAGATACGCAGTATTTT. The encoded protein is CASAQRGLSDTQYF. Full variable domain (outside the CDR3, taken from reference TRBV19 and TRBJ2-3): DGGITQSPKYLFRKEGQNVTLSCEQNLNHDAMYWYRQDPGQGLRLIYYSQIVNDFQKGDIAEGYSVSREKKESFPLTVTSAQKNPTAFYLCASAQRGLSDTQYFGPGTRLTVL.

The chain employs TRBV10-3 and TRBJ1-5; maybe TRBD1 (5 bases). Germline V CDR1 and CDR2: ENHRY, SYGVKD. The CDR3 length is 12 residues. Between the trimmed V and J ends, which lost 11 bases and 6 bases, there was a span of 14 bases. CDR3 in amino acids: CASSTDPQPQHF. The DNA for the CDR3 is TGTGCCTCCTCGACAGACCCTCAGCCCCAGCATTTT.

This clone has just one count. CDR3 nucleotides: TGTGCCAGCAGTTTGCACTCCTCCTACAATGAGCAGTTCTTC. It codes for CASSLHSSYNEQFF. The rearrangement joins TRBV2 to TRBJ2-1; D is unresolved. CDR1 and CDR2 from the germline V gene are SNHLY and FYNNEI. CDR3 length equals 14 residues. V lost 5 bases, J lost 0 bases, and 8 bases lay in between.

The J gene is TRBJ1-1, the V gene TRBV2; unclear D gene. Germline CDR1 SNHLY, CDR2 FYNNEI. The V gene lost 8 bases and the J gene lost 1 base, with 11 bases spanning the gap. This CDR3 contains 13 residues. The CDR3 DNA reads TGTGCCAGCGCATCTCTAAGGAACACTGAAGCTTTCTTT. Translating gives CASASLRNTEAFF.

The rearrangement joins TRBV5-1 to TRBJ1-4; D unresolved. The CDR3 length is 16 residues. Trimming shortened V by 0 bases and J by 0 bases, and 9 bases separated the two germline ends. Germline V gene lookup returns CDR1 SGHRS and CDR2 YFSETQ. The CDR3: CASSLGPDPTNEKLFF. CDR3 bases: TGCGCCAGCAGCTTGGGTCCCGATCCAACTAATGAAAAACTGTTTTTT.

This clone was observed once. This chain connects TRBV19 to TRBJ1-1, with D unresolved. Trimming cost V 11 bases and J 7 bases, with 26 bases left between them. Germline lookup yields CDR1 LNHDA and CDR2 SQIVND (reference sequence). The CDR3 has 15 amino acids. CDR3 in DNA: TGTGCCGCCGTGCGGTCCGTCCTGGTACGGGGTGAAGCTTTCTTT. Protein: CAAVRSVLVRGEAFF. The entire variable domain, with the rest obtained from reference TRBV19 and TRBJ1-1, is as follows: DGGITQSPKYLFRKEGQNVTLSCEQNLNHDAMYWYRQDPGQGLRLIYYSQIVNDFQKGDIAEGYSVSREKKESFPLTVTSAQKNPTAFYLCAAVRSVLVRGEAFFGQGTRLTVV.